This TCR beta chain originates from a study of T cell responses to AZD1222 COVID-19 vaccine. Study results and limitations: Most donors were white British and more were female, and clonal diversity was possibly underestimated.

Here immunoSEQ multiplex PCR was the method, and the copy in TCRdb shows in-frame clones only, minus some. The table has 150,000 to 200,000 clones, roughly 90% seen once. Germline lookup yields CDR1 SGHNT and CDR2 YYREEE (reference sequence). The V gene lost 0 bases and the J gene lost 2 bases, with 12 bases spanning the gap. The CDR3 covers 17 residues. Remarks on this clone: Its cognate antigen is unknown.

The chain has TRBV5-4 and TRBJ2-6; D could derive from TRBD1 or TRBD2 (5 bases each). The source of this sequence is an adult in good health. The sample was peripheral blood, taken on day 0 of AZD1222 vaccination. CDR3 DNA: TGTGCCAGCAGCTTGGCCTCTCGAGGGGCTGGGGCCAACGTCCTGACTTTC. Translating gives CASSLASRGAGANVLTF.